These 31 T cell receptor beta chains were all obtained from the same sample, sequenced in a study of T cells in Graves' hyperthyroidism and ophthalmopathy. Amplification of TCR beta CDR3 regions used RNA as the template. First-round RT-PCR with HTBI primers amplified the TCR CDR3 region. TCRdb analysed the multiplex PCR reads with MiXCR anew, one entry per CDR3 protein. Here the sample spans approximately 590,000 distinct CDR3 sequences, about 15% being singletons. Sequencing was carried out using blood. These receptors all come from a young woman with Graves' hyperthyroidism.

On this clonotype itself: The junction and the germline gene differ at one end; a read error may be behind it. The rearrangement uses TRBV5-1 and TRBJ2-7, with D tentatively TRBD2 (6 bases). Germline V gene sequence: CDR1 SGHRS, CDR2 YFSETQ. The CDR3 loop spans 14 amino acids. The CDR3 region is CSSSLAGGTHEQYF. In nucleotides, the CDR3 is TGCTCCAGCAGCTTGGCCGGCGGGACTCACGAGCAGTACTTC. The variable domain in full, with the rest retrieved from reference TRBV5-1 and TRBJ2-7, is KAGVTQTPRYLIKTRGQQVTLSCSPISGHRSVSWYQQTPGQGLQFLFEYFSETQRNKGNFPGRFSGRQFSNSRSEMNVSTLELGDSALYLCSSSLAGGTHEQYFGPGTRLTVT.

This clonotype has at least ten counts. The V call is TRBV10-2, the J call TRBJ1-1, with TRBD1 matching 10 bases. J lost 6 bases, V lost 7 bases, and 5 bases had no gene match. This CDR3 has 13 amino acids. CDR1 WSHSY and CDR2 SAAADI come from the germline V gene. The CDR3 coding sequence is TGCGCCAGCATGCCCGGACAGGGGGCTGAAGCTTTCTTT. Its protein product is CASMPGQGAEAFF.

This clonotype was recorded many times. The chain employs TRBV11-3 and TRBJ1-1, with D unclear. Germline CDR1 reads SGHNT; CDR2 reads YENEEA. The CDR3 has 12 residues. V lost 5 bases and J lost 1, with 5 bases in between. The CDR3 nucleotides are TGTGCCAGCAGCAAGTCGAACACTGAAGCTTTCTTT. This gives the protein CASSKSNTEAFF.

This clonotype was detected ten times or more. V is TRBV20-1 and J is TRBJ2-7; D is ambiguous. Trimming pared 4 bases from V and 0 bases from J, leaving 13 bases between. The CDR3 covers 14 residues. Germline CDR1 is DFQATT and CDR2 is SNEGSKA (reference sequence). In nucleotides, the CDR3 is TGCAGTGCTAACCCAATACTTAGCTCCTACGAGCAGTACTTC. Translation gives CSANPILSSYEQYF.

For the CDR3, the DNA is TGTGCCAGCAGCCCCACGGCCCCGGGGAGCCAGGGGAACACCGGGGAGCTGTTTTTT. This sequence encodes CASSPTAPGSQGNTGELFF. The genes are TRBV5-5 and TRBJ2-2; the D call may be TRBD1 or TRBD2 (5 bases each). In germline, CDR1 is SGHKS, CDR2 YYEKEE (reference sequence). V lost 4 bases and J lost 1, with 23 bases in between. This CDR3 region has 19 residues.

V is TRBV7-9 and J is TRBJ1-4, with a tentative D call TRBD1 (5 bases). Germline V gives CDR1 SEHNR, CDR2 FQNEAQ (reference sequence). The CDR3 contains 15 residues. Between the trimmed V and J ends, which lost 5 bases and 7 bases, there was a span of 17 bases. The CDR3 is CASSTGQARGEKLFF. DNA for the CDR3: TGTGCCAGCAGCACCGGACAAGCCCGGGGTGAAAAACTGTTTTTT.

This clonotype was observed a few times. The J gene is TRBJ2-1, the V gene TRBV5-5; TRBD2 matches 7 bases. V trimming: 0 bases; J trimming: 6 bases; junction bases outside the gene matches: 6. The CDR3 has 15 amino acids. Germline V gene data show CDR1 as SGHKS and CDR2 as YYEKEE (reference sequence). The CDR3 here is CASSLDPTSTNEQFF. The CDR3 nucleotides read TGTGCCAGCAGCTTGGACCCGACTAGCACCAATGAGCAGTTCTTC.

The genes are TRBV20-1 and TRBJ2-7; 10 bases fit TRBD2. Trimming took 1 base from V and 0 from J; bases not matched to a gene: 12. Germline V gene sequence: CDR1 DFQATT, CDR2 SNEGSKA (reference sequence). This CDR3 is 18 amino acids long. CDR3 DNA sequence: TGCAGTGCTAGAGGTTCGCTAGCGGGAGTCCGAAGCTCCTACGAGCAGTACTTC. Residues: CSARGSLAGVRSSYEQYF.

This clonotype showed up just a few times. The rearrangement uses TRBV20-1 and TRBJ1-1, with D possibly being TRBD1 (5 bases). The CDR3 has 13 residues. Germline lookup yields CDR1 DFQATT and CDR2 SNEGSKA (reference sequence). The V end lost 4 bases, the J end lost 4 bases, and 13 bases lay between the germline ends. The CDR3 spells CSAIWGRSTEAFF. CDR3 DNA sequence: TGCAGTGCTATATGGGGGAGGAGCACTGAAGCTTTCTTT.

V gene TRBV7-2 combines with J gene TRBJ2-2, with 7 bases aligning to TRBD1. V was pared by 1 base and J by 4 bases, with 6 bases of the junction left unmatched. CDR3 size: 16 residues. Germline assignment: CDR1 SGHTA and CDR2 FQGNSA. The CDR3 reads CASSLDTEGATGELFF. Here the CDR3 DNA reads TGTGCCAGCAGCTTAGATACCGAGGGGGCCACCGGGGAGCTGTTTTTT.

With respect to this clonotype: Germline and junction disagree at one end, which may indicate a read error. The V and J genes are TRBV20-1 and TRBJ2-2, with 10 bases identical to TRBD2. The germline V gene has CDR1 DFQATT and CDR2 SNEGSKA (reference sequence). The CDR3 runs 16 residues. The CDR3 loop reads CSAPSPAGGRTGVLFF. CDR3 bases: TGCAGTGCCCCGAGTCCAGCGGGAGGGCGCACCGGGGTGCTGTTTTTT.

The CDR3 DNA reads as TGTGCCAGCAGCTTACTTCCTAGCGGGAACACCGGGGAGCTGTTTTTT. Its protein is CASSLLPSGNTGELFF. V is TRBV7-8 and J is TRBJ2-2; TRBD2 aligns across 7 bases. V shed 2 bases and J 1 base; nucleotides not matched to a gene: 4. Germline CDR1 and CDR2: SGHVS and FQNEAQ. This CDR3 region has 16 residues.

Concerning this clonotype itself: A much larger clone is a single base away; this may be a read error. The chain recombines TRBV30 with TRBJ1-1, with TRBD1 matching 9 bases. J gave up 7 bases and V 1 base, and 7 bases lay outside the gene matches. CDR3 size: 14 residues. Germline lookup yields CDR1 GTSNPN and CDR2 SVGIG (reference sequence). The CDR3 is CAWSAQTGGHEAFF. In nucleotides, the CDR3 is TGTGCCTGGAGTGCACAAACAGGGGGCCATGAAGCTTTCTTT.

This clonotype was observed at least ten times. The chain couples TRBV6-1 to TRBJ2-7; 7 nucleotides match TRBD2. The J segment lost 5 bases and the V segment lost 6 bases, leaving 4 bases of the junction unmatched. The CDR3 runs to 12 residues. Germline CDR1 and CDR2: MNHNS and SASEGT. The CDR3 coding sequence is TGTGCCAGCAGGACTAGCAACCACGAGCAGTACTTC. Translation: CASRTSNHEQYF.

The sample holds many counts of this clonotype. DNA of the CDR3: TGTGCCTGGAGTCCTCCGGGACAGGGCTCCTACGAGCAGTACTTC. Translated, it gives CAWSPPGQGSYEQYF. The gene calls are TRBV30 and TRBJ2-7, with TRBD1 matching 9 bases. The CDR3 loop spans 15 amino acids. J lost 0 bases, V lost 2 bases, and 5 bases had no gene match. The germline V gene encodes CDR1 GTSNPN and CDR2 SVGIG (reference sequence).

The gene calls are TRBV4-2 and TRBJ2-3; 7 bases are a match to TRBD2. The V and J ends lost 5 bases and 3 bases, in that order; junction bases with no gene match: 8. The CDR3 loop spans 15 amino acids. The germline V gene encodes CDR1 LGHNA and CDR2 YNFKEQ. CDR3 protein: CASSSSAGATDTQYF. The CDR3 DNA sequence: TGTGCCAGCAGCTCTAGCGCGGGAGCGACAGATACGCAGTATTTT.

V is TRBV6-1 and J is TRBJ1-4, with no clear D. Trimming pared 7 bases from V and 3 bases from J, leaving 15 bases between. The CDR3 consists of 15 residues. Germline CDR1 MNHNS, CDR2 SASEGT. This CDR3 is CASTPNGIPNEKLFF. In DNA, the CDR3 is TGTGCCAGCACCCCCAACGGGATCCCTAATGAAAAACTGTTTTTT.

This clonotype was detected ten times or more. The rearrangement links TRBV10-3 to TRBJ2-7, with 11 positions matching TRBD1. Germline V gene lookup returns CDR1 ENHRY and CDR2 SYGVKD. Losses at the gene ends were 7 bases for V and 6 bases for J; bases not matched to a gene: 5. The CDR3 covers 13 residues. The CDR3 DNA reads TGTGCCATCACTGGGGACAGGGGGGCCGAGCAGTACTTC. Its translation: CAITGDRGAEQYF.

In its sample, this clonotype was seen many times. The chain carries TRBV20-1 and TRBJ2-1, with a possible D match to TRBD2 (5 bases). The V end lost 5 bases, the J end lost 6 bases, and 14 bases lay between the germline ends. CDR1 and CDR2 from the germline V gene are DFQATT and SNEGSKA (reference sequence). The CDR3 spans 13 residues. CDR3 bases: TGCAGTGCTGCGGGTCTTAGGGTCAATGAGCAGTTCTTC. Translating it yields CSAAGLRVNEQFF.

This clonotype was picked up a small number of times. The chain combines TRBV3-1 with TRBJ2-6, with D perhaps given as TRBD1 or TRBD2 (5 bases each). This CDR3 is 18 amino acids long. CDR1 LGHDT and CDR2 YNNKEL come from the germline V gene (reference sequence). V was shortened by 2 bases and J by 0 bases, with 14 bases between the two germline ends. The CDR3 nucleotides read TGTGCCAGCAGCCAAAACCCGGGACGCCGCTCTGGGGCCAACGTCCTGACTTTC. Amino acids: CASSQNPGRRSGANVLTF.

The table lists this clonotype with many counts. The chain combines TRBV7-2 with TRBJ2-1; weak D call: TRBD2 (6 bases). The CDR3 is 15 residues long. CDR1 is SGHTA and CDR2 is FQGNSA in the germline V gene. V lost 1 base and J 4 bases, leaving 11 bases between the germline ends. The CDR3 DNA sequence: TGTGCCAGCAGCTTAGGGGACTCAGAATACAATGAGCAGTTCTTC. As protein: CASSLGDSEYNEQFF. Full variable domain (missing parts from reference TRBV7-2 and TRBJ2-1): GAGVSQSPSNKVTEKGKDVELRCDPISGHTALYWYRQSLGQGLEFLIYFQGNSAPDKSGLPSDRFSAERTGGSVSTLTIQRTQQEDSAVYLCASSLGDSEYNEQFFGPGTRLTVL.

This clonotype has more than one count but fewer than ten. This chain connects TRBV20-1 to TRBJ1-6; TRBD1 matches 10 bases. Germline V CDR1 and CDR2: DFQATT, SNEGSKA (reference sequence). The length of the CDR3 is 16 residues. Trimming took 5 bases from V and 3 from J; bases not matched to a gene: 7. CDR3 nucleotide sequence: TGCAGTGCTTACACTGGACAGGGGGTCTATAATTCACCCCTCCACTTT. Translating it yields CSAYTGQGVYNSPLHF.

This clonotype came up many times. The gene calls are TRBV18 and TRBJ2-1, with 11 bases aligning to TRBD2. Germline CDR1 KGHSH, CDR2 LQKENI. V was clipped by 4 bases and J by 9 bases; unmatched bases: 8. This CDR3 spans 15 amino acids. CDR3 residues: CASSLTSGNVIEQFF. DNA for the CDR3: TGTGCCAGCTCACTGACTAGCGGGAACGTCATTGAGCAGTTCTTC.

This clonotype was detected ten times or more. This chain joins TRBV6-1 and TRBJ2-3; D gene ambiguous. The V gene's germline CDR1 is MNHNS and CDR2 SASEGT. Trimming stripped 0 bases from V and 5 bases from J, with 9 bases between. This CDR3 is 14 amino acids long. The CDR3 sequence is CASSEARAVDTQYF. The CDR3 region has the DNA TGTGCCAGCAGTGAAGCCCGGGCCGTAGATACGCAGTATTTT.

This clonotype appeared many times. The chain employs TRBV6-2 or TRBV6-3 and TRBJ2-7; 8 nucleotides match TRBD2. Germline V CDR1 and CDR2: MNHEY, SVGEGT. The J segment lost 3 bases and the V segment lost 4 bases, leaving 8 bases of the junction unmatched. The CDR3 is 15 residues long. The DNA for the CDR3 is TGTGCCAGCAGTTTACTAGCGGAAACAAACTACGAGCAGTACTTC. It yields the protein CASSLLAETNYEQYF.

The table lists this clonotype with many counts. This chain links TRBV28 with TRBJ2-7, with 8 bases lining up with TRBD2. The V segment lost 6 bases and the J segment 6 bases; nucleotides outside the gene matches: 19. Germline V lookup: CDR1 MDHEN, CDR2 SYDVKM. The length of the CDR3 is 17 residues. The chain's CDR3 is CASSTPLAPGGLGEQYF. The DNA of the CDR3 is TGTGCCAGCAGCACCCCGTTAGCGCCGGGAGGGCTGGGCGAGCAGTACTTC.

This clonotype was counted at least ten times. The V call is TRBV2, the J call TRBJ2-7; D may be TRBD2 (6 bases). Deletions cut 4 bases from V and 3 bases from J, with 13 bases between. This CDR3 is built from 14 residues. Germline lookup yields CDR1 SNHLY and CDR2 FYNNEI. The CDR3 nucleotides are TGTGCCAGCAGTGGCGGGACGGCTGGCTACGAGCAGTACTTC. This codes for CASSGGTAGYEQYF.

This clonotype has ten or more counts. Here the CDR3 reads CASSFKAGGWTDTQYF. Here the CDR3 DNA reads TGTGCCAGCAGCTTTAAAGCGGGAGGGTGGACAGATACGCAGTATTTT. V usage is TRBV7-2 and J usage is TRBJ2-3; 10 bases align to TRBD2. The CDR3 has 16 residues. The V segment lost 3 bases and the J segment 3 bases; nucleotides outside the gene matches: 6. Per the germline V gene, CDR1 is SGHTA and CDR2 is FQGNSA.

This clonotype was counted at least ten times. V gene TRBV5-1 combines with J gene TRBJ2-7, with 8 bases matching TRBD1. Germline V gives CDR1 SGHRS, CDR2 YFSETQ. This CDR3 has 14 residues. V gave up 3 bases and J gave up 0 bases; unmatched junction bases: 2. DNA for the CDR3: TGCGCCAGCAGCTACAGGGGGATCTCCTACGAGCAGTACTTC. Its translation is CASSYRGISYEQYF.

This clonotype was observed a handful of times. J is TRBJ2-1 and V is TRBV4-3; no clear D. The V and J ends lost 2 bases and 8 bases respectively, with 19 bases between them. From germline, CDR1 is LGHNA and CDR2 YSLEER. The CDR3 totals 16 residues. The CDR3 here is CASSQNSRLFTDEQFF. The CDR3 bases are TGCGCCAGCAGCCAAAACAGCCGGTTGTTTACCGATGAGCAGTTCTTC.

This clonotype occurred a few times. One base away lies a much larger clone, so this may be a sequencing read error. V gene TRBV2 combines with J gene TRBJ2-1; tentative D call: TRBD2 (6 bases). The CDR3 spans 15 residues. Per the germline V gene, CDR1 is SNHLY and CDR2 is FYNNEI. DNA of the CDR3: TGTGCCAGCTCCGGGCGGGGTTCCTCCTACAGTGAGCAGTTCTTC. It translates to CASSGRGSSYSEQFF. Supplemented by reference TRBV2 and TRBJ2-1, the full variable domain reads EPEVTQTPSHQVTQMGQEVILRCVPISNHLYFYWYRQILGQKVEFLVSFYNNEISEKSEIFDDQFSVERPDGSNFTLKIRSTKLEDSAMYFCASSGRGSSYSEQFFGPGTRLTVL.